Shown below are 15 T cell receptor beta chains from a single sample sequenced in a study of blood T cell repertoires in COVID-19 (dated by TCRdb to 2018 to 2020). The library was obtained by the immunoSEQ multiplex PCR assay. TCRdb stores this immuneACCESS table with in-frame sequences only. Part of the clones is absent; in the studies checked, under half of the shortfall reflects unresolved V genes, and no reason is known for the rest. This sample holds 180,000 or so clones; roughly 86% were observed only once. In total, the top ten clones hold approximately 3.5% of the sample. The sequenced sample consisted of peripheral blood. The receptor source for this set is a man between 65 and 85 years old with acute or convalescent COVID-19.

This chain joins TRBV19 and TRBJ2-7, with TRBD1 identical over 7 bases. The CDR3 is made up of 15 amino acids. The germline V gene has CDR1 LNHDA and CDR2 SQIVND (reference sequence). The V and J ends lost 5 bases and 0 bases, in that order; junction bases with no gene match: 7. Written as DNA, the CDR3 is TGTGCCAGTAGTTTCGGACAGGACAGCTCCTACGAGCAGTACTTC. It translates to CASSFGQDSSYEQYF.

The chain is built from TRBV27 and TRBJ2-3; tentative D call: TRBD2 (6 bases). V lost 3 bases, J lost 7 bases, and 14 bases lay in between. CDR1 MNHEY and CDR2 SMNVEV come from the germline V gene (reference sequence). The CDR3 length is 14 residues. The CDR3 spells CASSLLAGLNTQYF. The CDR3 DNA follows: TGTGCCAGCAGTTTGCTCGCGGGGTTGAATACGCAGTATTTT.

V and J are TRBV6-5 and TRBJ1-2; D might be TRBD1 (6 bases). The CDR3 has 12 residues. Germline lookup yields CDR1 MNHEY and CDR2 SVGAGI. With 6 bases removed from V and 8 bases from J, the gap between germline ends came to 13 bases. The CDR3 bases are TGTGCCAGCAGGGGGGCCAGTTACGGCTACACCTTC. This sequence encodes CASRGASYGYTF.

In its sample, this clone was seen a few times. The CDR3 is CASVAGEYNEQFF. CDR3 nucleotide sequence: TGTGCCAGCGTAGCGGGGGAATACAATGAGCAGTTCTTC. The chain couples TRBV2 to TRBJ2-1, with 9 bases matching TRBD2. The length of the CDR3 is 13 residues. The germline gives CDR1 SNHLY, CDR2 FYNNEI. V was clipped by 8 bases and J by 4 bases; unmatched bases: 3.

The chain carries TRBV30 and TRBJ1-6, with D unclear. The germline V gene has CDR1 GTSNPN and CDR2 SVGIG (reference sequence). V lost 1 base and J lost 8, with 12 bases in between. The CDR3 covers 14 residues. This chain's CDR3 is CAWSGRNGDSPLHF. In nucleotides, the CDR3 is TGTGCCTGGAGTGGCAGGAACGGGGATTCACCCCTCCACTTT.

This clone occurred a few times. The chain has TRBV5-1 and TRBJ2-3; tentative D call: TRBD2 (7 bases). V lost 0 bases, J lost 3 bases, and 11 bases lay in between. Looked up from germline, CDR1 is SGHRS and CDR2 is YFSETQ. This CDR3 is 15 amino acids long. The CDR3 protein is CASSLGTRGTDTQYF. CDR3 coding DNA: TGCGCCAGCAGCTTGGGGACTAGGGGGACAGATACGCAGTATTTT.

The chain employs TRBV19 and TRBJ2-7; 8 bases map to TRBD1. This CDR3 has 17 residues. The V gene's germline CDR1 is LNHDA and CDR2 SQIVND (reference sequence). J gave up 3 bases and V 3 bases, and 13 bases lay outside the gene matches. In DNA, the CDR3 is TGTGCCAGTAGTATTGGGCGACAGGGGACTGGGGGCTACGAGCAGTACTTC. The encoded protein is CASSIGRQGTGGYEQYF.

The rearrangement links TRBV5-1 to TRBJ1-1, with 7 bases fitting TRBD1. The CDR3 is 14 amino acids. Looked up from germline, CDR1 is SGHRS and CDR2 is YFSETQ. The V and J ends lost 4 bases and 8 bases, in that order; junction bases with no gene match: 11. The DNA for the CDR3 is TGCGCCAGCAGCACCGTCCCGGGACAGTCAGAAGCTTTCTTT. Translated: CASSTVPGQSEAFF. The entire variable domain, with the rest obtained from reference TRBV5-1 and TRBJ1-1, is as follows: KAGVTQTPRYLIKTRGQQVTLSCSPISGHRSVSWYQQTPGQGLQFLFEYFSETQRNKGNFPGRFSGRQFSNSRSEMNVSTLELGDSALYLCASSTVPGQSEAFFGQGTRLTVV.

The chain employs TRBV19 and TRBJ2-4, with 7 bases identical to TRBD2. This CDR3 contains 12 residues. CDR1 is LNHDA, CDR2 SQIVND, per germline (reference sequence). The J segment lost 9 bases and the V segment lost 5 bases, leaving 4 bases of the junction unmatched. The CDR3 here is CASSPWGGIQYF. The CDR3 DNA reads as TGTGCCAGTAGTCCCTGGGGGGGCATTCAGTACTTC.

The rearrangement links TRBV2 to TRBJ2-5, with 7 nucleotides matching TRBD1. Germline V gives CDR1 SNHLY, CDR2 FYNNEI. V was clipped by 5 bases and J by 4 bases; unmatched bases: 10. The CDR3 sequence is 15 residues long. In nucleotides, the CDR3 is TGTGCCAGCAGTCCGCACACAGGGGCGGGAGAGACCCAGTACTTC. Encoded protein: CASSPHTGAGETQYF. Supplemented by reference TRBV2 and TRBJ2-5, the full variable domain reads EPEVTQTPSHQVTQMGQEVILRCVPISNHLYFYWYRQILGQKVEFLVSFYNNEISEKSEIFDDQFSVERPDGSNFTLKIRSTKLEDSAMYFCASSPHTGAGETQYFGPGTRLLVL.

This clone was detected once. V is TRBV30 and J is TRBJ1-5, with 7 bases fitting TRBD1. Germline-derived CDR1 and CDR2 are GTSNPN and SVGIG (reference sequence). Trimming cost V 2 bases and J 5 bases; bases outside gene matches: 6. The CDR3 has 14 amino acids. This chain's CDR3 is CAWSYQGVDQPQHF. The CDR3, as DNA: TGTGCCTGGAGTTACCAGGGGGTCGATCAGCCCCAGCATTTT.

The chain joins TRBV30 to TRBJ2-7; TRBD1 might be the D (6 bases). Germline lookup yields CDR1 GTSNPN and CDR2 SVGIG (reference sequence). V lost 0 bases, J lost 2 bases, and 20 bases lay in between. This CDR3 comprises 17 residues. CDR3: CAWSVSPQGMGPYEQYF. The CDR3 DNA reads TGTGCCTGGAGTGTATCCCCGCAGGGGATGGGACCCTACGAGCAGTACTTC.

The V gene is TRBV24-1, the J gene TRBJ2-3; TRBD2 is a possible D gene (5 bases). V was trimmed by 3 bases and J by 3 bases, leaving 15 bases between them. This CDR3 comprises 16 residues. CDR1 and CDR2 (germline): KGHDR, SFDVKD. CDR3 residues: CATSDVETTGTDTQYF. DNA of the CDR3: TGTGCCACCAGTGATGTTGAGACGACGGGGACAGATACGCAGTATTTT.

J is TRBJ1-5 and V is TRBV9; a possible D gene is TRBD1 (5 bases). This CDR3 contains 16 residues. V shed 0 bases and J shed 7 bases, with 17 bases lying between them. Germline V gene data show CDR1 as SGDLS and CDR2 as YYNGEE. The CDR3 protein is CASSVVPPSRGQPQHF. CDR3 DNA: TGTGCCAGCAGCGTAGTTCCCCCCTCTCGGGGGCAGCCCCAGCATTTT.

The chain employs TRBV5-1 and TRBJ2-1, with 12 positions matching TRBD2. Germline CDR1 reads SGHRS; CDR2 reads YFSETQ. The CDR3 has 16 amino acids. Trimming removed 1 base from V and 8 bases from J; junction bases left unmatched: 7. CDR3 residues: CASSLQGTSGLDEQFF. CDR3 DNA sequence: TGCGCCAGCAGCTTGCAAGGGACTAGCGGGTTGGATGAGCAGTTCTTC.